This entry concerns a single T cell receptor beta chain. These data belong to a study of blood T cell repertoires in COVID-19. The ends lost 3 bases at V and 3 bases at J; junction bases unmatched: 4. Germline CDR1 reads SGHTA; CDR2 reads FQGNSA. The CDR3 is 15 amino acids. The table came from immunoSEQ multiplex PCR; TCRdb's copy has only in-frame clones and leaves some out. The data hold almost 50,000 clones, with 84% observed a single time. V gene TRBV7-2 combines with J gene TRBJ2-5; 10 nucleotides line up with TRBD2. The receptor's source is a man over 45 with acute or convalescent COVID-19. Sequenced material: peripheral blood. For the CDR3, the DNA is TGTGCCAGCAGCTTTAGCGGGAGGCGAGAAGAGACCCAGTACTTC. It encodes CASSFSGRREETQYF.